These 26 T cell receptor beta chains came from one sample sequenced in a study of cytomegalovirus exposure and HLA in healthy donors. Primers included in the PCR were 60 Vbeta and 13 Jbeta primers. Repertoires were generated with immunoSEQ multiplex PCR, while TCRdb's copy carries only in-frame clones and drops some. The table has 120,000 to 150,000 clones, roughly 77% seen once. The specimen sequenced was PBMCs. These receptors all stem from a female donor in good health and CMV-seronegative.

This clone occurred a few times. In DNA, the CDR3 is TGTGCCAGCAGTTCCTCGACAGTAAGGGGTGAAAAACTGTTTTTT. Translating it yields CASSSSTVRGEKLFF. The V gene is TRBV6-6, the J gene TRBJ1-4; possible D gene TRBD1, 5 bases. Trimming shortened V by 4 bases and J by 7 bases, and 16 bases separated the two germline ends. Germline CDR1 reads MNHNY; CDR2 reads SVGAGI (reference sequence). The CDR3 extends over 15 amino acids.

The CDR3 loop reads CASSLDGGRYNEQFF. In nucleotides, the CDR3 is TGTGCCAGCAGCTTAGATGGAGGTCGGTACAATGAGCAGTTCTTC. J is TRBJ2-1 and V is TRBV11-3; D might be TRBD2 (5 bases). CDR3 length: 15 residues. V shed 0 bases and J shed 4 bases, with 10 bases lying between them. Looked up from germline, CDR1 is SGHNT and CDR2 is YENEEA.

This clone has a handful of counts. The J gene is TRBJ1-6, the V gene TRBV15; perhaps TRBD1 as D (6 bases). Trimming left V 5 bases short and J 8 bases short, with 13 bases between. Germline-derived CDR1 and CDR2 are LNHNV and YYDKDF (reference sequence). The CDR3 has 14 amino acids. The CDR3: CATSWTRGDSPLHF. As DNA, the CDR3 is TGTGCCACCAGCTGGACCAGGGGAGATTCACCCCTCCACTTT.

The genes are TRBV6-1 and TRBJ1-2; D ambiguous. CDR1 MNHNS and CDR2 SASEGT come from the germline V gene. V lost 6 bases, J lost 6 bases, and 11 bases lay in between. The CDR3 sequence is 12 residues long. CDR3 sequence reads: CASRGDRHGYTF. CDR3 coding DNA: TGTGCCAGCAGGGGAGATAGGCATGGCTACACCTTC.

This clone was observed a handful of times. The chain is built from TRBV6-6 and TRBJ1-6; D unresolved. Trimming took 11 bases from V and 6 from J, leaving 14 bases between them. The CDR3 has 13 amino acids. Germline loops: CDR1 MNHNY, CDR2 SVGAGI (reference sequence). The CDR3 DNA follows: TGTGCCGTCGGGGTGAGCGTTAATTCACCCCTCCACTTT. It translates to CAVGVSVNSPLHF.

This clone has a handful of counts. The chain has TRBV7-9 and TRBJ1-2, with TRBD1 matching 7 bases. V lost 8 bases, J lost 0 bases, and 6 bases stayed unmatched. Germline CDR1 reads SEHNR; CDR2 reads FQNEAQ (reference sequence). The CDR3 runs to 14 residues. Written as DNA, the CDR3 is TGTGCCAGCCTATTGCAGGGGGCTAACTATGGCTACACCTTC. It specifies CASLLQGANYGYTF.

This chain uses TRBV5-4 with TRBJ2-5, with 11 positions matching TRBD1. Unmatched junction bases numbered 12, after V lost 7 bases and J lost 4 bases. The CDR3 covers 16 residues. Looked up from germline, CDR1 is SGHNT and CDR2 is YYREEE (reference sequence). The DNA of the CDR3 is TGTGCCAGCTCCGCTCCCGGACAGGGGGCCCTAGAGACCCAGTACTTC. Residues: CASSAPGQGALETQYF.

V and J are TRBV6-1 and TRBJ2-7; TRBD1 might be the D (6 bases). The V gene's germline CDR1 is MNHNS and CDR2 SASEGT. Between the trimmed V and J ends, which lost 10 bases and 3 bases, there was a span of 13 bases. The CDR3 totals 12 residues. The CDR3 protein is CATGTSNYEQYF. For the CDR3, the DNA is TGTGCCACCGGGACATCGAACTACGAGCAGTACTTC.

V usage is TRBV6-1 and J usage is TRBJ1-2; D not resolved. Looked up from germline, CDR1 is MNHNS and CDR2 is SASEGT. Between the trimmed V and J ends, which lost 5 bases and 3 bases, there was a span of 10 bases. This CDR3 has 13 residues. CDR3 coding DNA: TGTGCCAGCAGTCCGGGTATTGACTATGGCTACACCTTC. As protein: CASSPGIDYGYTF.

Here the CDR3 reads CASSLPGSQPQHF. For the CDR3, the DNA is TGTGCCAGCAGCTTACCAGGTAGTCAGCCCCAGCATTTT. This chain connects TRBV7-9 to TRBJ1-5; D remains ambiguous. Germline CDR1 is SEHNR and CDR2 is FQNEAQ (reference sequence). The CDR3 consists of 13 residues. Trimming took off 2 bases at V and 6 bases at J, with 8 bases between the two ends.

The V and J genes are TRBV7-9 and TRBJ2-3; the match to TRBD2 covers 14 bases. Per germline, CDR1 SEHNR and CDR2 FQNEAQ (reference sequence). With 5 bases clipped from V and 7 bases from J, the junction kept 8 bases outside the gene matches. CDR3 length: 16 residues. In DNA form, the CDR3 reads TGTGCCAGCAGCCCTAGGGGGACTAGCGGGGGTCATACGCAGTATTTT. Residues: CASSPRGTSGGHTQYF. Combining the CDR3 with reference TRBV7-9 and TRBJ2-3 gives the whole variable domain DTGVSQNPRHKITKRGQNVTFRCDPISEHNRLYWYRQTLGQGPEFLTYFQNEAQLEKSRLLSDRFSAERPKGSFSTLEIQRTEQGDSAMYLCASSPRGTSGGHTQYFGPGTRLTVL.

The chain joins TRBV5-1 to TRBJ1-2; D gene unclear. Trimming pared 2 bases from V and 6 bases from J, leaving 11 bases between. Germline V gene lookup returns CDR1 SGHRS and CDR2 YFSETQ. CDR3 length equals 13 residues. The CDR3 DNA follows: TGCGCCAGCAGCTTCGGCGGGATGAATGGCTACACCTTC. Amino acid sequence: CASSFGGMNGYTF.

The chain links TRBV11-1 to TRBJ2-2; 8 bases match TRBD1. J was trimmed by 2 bases and V by 6 bases; bases with no gene match: 5. The CDR3 length is 15 residues. The germline V gene has CDR1 SGHAT and CDR2 FQDESV (reference sequence). The CDR3 DNA is TGTGCCAGCAGTCCGGACAGGGAAAACACCGGGGAGCTGTTTTTT. It encodes CASSPDRENTGELFF.

The chain couples TRBV14 to TRBJ1-2, with D tentatively TRBD1 (5 bases). The CDR3 runs 18 residues. Trimming took 2 bases from V and 8 from J, leaving 27 bases between them. Germline values: CDR1 SGHDN, CDR2 FVKESK. As DNA, the CDR3 is TGTGCCAGCAGCCAAATGTATAGGGGCCGCCCTTCAACAAGAGGCTACACCTTC. Its translation: CASSQMYRGRPSTRGYTF. The full variable domain, completed using reference TRBV14 and TRBJ1-2, is EAGVTQFPSHSVIEKGQTVTLRCDPISGHDNLYWYRRVMGKEIKFLLHFVKESKQDESGMPNNRFLAERTGGTYSTLKVQPAELEDSGVYFCASSQMYRGRPSTRGYTFGSGTRLTVV.

This clone has only a few counts. The rearrangement links TRBV6-1 to TRBJ2-7, with 8 bases matching TRBD1. This CDR3 is built from 15 residues. CDR1 and CDR2 from the germline V gene are MNHNS and SASEGT. Germline trimming cut 6 bases from V and 1 base from J; bases unmatched to any gene: 8. Here the CDR3 reads CASRIGQGPSYEQYF. In DNA, the CDR3 is TGTGCCAGCAGAATCGGACAGGGACCTTCCTACGAGCAGTACTTC.

V usage is TRBV7-9 and J usage is TRBJ2-6; 11 positions match TRBD1. This CDR3 has 18 amino acids. Germline V lookup: CDR1 SEHNR, CDR2 FQNEAQ (reference sequence). The V and J ends lost 5 bases and 2 bases, in that order; junction bases with no gene match: 8. Here the CDR3 DNA reads TGTGCCAGCAGCCCCTCCCGGACAGGGGGCACTGGGGCCAACGTCCTGACTTTC. This gives the protein CASSPSRTGGTGANVLTF.

The chain couples TRBV9 to TRBJ1-5, with unresolved D. Germline CDR1 reads SGDLS; CDR2 reads YYNGEE. This CDR3 spans 15 amino acids. V shed 0 bases and J shed 9 bases, with 16 bases lying between them. For the CDR3, the DNA is TGTGCCAGCAGCGTAGGCGCTGCGCTCGAGGGGCCCCAGCATTTT. It is translated as CASSVGAALEGPQHF.

This clone was observed a few times. The V and J genes are TRBV5-4 and TRBJ2-5, with 15 nucleotides matching TRBD2. Trimming removed 4 bases from V and 1 base from J; junction bases left unmatched: 5. Germline CDR1 is SGHNT and CDR2 is YYREEE (reference sequence). The CDR3 sequence is 17 residues long. The CDR3 DNA is TGTGCCAGCAGCCCCGGACTAGCGGGGGGGACCCAAGAGACCCAGTACTTC. Protein product: CASSPGLAGGTQETQYF.

Regarding this clone: The junction differs from germline at one of its ends, possibly a read error. J is TRBJ2-5 and V is TRBV7-9; TRBD1 agrees at 8 bases. The CDR3 loop spans 12 amino acids. CDR1 is SEHNR and CDR2 is FQNEAQ in the germline V gene (reference sequence). In nucleotides, the CDR3 is TGTTCCAGCAGAGGACAGGGAGAGACCCAGTACTTC. The encoded protein is CSSRGQGETQYF.

The CDR3 DNA is TGTGCCAGCAGCTTTCTAGCGCAGAGCTCCTACGAGCAGTACTTC. This sequence encodes CASSFLAQSSYEQYF. V is TRBV7-8 and J is TRBJ2-7, with D possibly TRBD2 on 6 matching bases. Germline V gene data show CDR1 as SGHVS and CDR2 as FQNEAQ. The V and J ends lost 3 bases and 0 bases respectively, with 12 bases between them. This CDR3 contains 15 residues.

V is TRBV7-9 and J is TRBJ1-1, with TRBD1 as a possible D gene (5 bases). Trimming removed 5 bases from V and 0 bases from J, with 10 bases in between. Germline-derived CDR1 and CDR2 are SEHNR and FQNEAQ (reference sequence). CDR3 length: 14 residues. The DNA of the CDR3 is TGTGCCAGCAGCCCGCCGGGGGTGAACACTGAAGCTTTCTTT. Its protein is CASSPPGVNTEAFF.

CDR3 DNA sequence: TGTGCCACCAGCAGGGGACAGGGGGATAATGAAAAACTGTTTTTT. Residues: CATSRGQGDNEKLFF. The genes are TRBV15 and TRBJ1-4, with TRBD1 matching over 11 bases. The CDR3 runs 15 residues. Trimming removed 3 bases from V and 4 bases from J; junction bases left unmatched: 1. Germline V gives CDR1 LNHNV, CDR2 YYDKDF (reference sequence).

This clone was seen once. This chain joins TRBV5-6 and TRBJ1-1, with a weak D call TRBD1 (6 bases). CDR3 size: 15 residues. Trimming pared 1 base from V and 3 bases from J, leaving 13 bases between. CDR1 is SGHDT and CDR2 is YYEEEE in the germline V gene. The CDR3, as DNA: TGTGCCAGCAGCTTGTACGGGGGGGCCGACACTGAAGCTTTCTTT. Residues: CASSLYGGADTEAFF.

The chain is built from TRBV2 and TRBJ1-5, with D maybe TRBD1 (5 bases). The CDR3 contains 16 residues. Germline CDR1 is SNHLY and CDR2 is FYNNEI. Trimming stripped 3 bases from V and 2 bases from J, with 14 bases between. The CDR3 DNA reads TGTGCCAGCAGTGATGGGGCGGGGCATGGCAATCAGCCCCAGCATTTT. It encodes CASSDGAGHGNQPQHF.

The chain recombines TRBV2 with TRBJ2-5; possibly TRBD1 for D (6 bases). Trimming shortened V by 4 bases and J by 2 bases, and 14 bases separated the two germline ends. This CDR3 spans 15 amino acids. Germline CDR1 reads SNHLY; CDR2 reads FYNNEI. CDR3 in amino acids: CASSVEGDRQETQYF. CDR3 coding DNA: TGTGCCAGCAGTGTAGAGGGTGACAGGCAAGAGACCCAGTACTTC.

This chain connects TRBV5-1 to TRBJ2-3; D is undetermined. V was shortened by 1 base and J by 2 bases, with 14 bases between the two germline ends. The CDR3 has 16 amino acids. CDR1 is SGHRS and CDR2 is YFSETQ in the germline V gene. This CDR3 is CASSLIVRGYTDTQYF. CDR3 coding DNA: TGCGCCAGCAGCTTGATCGTTAGAGGATACACAGATACGCAGTATTTT.